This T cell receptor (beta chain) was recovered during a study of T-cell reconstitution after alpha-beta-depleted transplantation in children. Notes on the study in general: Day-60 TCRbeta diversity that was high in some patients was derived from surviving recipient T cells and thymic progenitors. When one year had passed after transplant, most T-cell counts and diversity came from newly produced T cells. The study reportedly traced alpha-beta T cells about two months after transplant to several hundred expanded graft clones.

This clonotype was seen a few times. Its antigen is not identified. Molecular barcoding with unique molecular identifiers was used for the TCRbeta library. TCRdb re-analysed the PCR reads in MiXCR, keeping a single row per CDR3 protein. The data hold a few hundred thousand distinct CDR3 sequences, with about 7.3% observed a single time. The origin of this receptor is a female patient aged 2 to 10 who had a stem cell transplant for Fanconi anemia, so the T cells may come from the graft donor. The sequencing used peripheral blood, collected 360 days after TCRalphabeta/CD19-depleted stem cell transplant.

This chain's CDR3 is CASSHPGQIYEQYF. The CDR3 bases are TGTGCCAGCAGCCATCCGGGACAGATCTACGAGCAGTACTTC. The chain has TRBV7-9 and TRBJ2-7; 7 bases agree with TRBD1. Germline CDR1 reads SEHNR; CDR2 reads FQNEAQ (reference sequence). The ends lost 5 bases at V and 3 bases at J; junction bases unmatched: 7. The CDR3 runs to 14 residues.